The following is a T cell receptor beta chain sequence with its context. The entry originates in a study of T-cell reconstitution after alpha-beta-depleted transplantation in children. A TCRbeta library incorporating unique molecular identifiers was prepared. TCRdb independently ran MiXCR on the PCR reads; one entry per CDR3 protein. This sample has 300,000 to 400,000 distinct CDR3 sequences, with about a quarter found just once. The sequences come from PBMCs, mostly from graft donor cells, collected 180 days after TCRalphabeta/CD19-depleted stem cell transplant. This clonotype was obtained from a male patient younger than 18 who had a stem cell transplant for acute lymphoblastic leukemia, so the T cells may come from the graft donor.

CDR3 DNA sequence: TGTGCCAGCGGAGGGAGGAAGCTCTCCTACGAGCAGTACTTC. This codes for CASGGRKLSYEQYF. This chain uses TRBV2 with TRBJ2-7; D possibly corresponds to TRBD2 (6 bases). V was clipped by 8 bases and J by 0 bases, with 14 bases between them. This CDR3 region has 14 residues. Germline lookup yields CDR1 SNHLY and CDR2 FYNNEI.